This paragraph reports one TCR beta chain. Its matching antigen is unknown. The data originate from a study of cytomegalovirus exposure and HLA in healthy donors. Study-level findings and limits: There were over 150 TCR beta chains listed as cytomegalovirus-associated. There were a few CMV-associated chains whose specificity for CMV antigens was confirmed in vitro. Follow-up analysis seemed to connect common viral pathogens with several of the most significant clusters identified.

Researchers ran the PCR with 60 Vbeta and 13 Jbeta primers. Sequencing used immunoSEQ multiplex PCR; TCRdb keeps in-frame clones, though not all of them. The sample yields approximately 200,000 clones, about 79% seen once. V shed 3 bases, J shed 8 bases, and the junction held 6 bases outside the gene matches. CDR3 length: 14 amino acids. CDR1 is MRHNA and CDR2 is SNTAGT in the germline V gene. V and J are TRBV6-4 and TRBJ2-1; 8 bases fit TRBD2. This sequence was found in a man younger than 35 in good health and CMV-seronegative. The sample consisted of PBMCs. CDR3 sequence (DNA): TGTGCCAGCAGTGAAGCGGGAGAACAAGATGAGCAGTTCTTC. Its translation: CASSEAGEQDEQFF.